The 21 T cell receptor beta chains below were found in one sample sequenced in a study of T cells in Graves' hyperthyroidism and ophthalmopathy. Amplification yielded TCR beta CDR3 regions, with RNA transcripts as the source. HTBI primers drove first-round RT-PCR of the TCR CDR3. TCRdb re-called the multiplex PCR reads through MiXCR, storing one row per CDR3 protein. The sample includes more than 500,000 distinct CDR3 sequences, 14% of them seen just once. Material for sequencing was blood. The source is a woman aged 35 to 49 with Graves' hyperthyroidism.

Ten or more counts support this clonotype. This chain connects TRBV5-5 to TRBJ2-3; TRBD2 is a possible D gene (5 bases). Germline values: CDR1 SGHKS, CDR2 YYEKEE (reference sequence). V was cut by 1 base and J by 4 bases, with 13 bases left in between. This CDR3 comprises 15 residues. Written as DNA, the CDR3 is TGTGCCAGCAGCTTGCTAGTAGCGCGCCCAGATACGCAGTATTTT. Protein product: CASSLLVARPDTQYF.

This sequence joins TRBV28 and TRBJ1-4; D not resolved. This CDR3 comprises 13 residues. CDR1 MDHEN and CDR2 SYDVKM come from the germline V gene. The V end was cut by 3 bases, the J end by 8 bases, with 10 bases between. The CDR3 protein is CASSFRVVEKLFF. The CDR3 DNA reads TGTGCCAGCAGTTTTAGGGTCGTGGAAAAACTGTTTTTT.

There are many counts of this clonotype. The genes are TRBV2 and TRBJ2-7; no definite D call. Germline V gene data show CDR1 as SNHLY and CDR2 as FYNNEI. V gave up 4 bases and J gave up 2 bases, with 12 bases separating them. The CDR3 length is 14 residues. The CDR3, as DNA: TGTGCCAGCAGTGTTGGACGGCAAACCTACGAGCAGTACTTC. Translation: CASSVGRQTYEQYF.

The J gene is TRBJ1-6, the V gene TRBV5-1; tentative D call: TRBD1 (5 bases). The germline V and J ends were trimmed by 8 bases and 10 bases, with 13 bases remaining between them. Germline CDR1 and CDR2: SGHRS and YFSETQ. The CDR3 runs 12 residues. The CDR3 is CASQGDESPLHF. In DNA, the CDR3 is TGCGCCAGTCAGGGAGATGAATCACCCCTCCACTTT.

V gene TRBV29-1 combines with J gene TRBJ2-7, with TRBD1 matching over 7 bases. Germline-derived CDR1 and CDR2 are SQVTM and ANQGSEA. This CDR3 is 14 amino acids long. The ends lost 4 bases at V and 3 bases at J; junction bases unmatched: 9. Here the CDR3 DNA reads TGCAGCGTTGGCCGACAGGGTAGGGACTACGAGCAGTACTTC. It translates to CSVGRQGRDYEQYF.

This rearrangement joins TRBV7-9 to TRBJ2-5; 9 nucleotides align to TRBD2. Germline V gene lookup returns CDR1 SEHNR and CDR2 FQNEAQ (reference sequence). The CDR3 contains 16 residues. The J segment lost 4 bases and the V segment lost 5 bases, leaving 11 bases of the junction unmatched. The CDR3 here is CASSPPSAGGPETQYF. The DNA for the CDR3 is TGTGCCAGCAGCCCCCCGTCGGCGGGAGGGCCAGAGACCCAGTACTTC.

V gene TRBV25-1 combines with J gene TRBJ2-7; TRBD1 matches at 11 bases. Germline lookup yields CDR1 MGHDK and CDR2 SYGVNS. J was trimmed by 3 bases and V by 11 bases; bases with no gene match: 9. This CDR3 contains 14 residues. The CDR3 DNA sequence: TGTGCCGAACTCCCCGGGACAGGGGGCTACGAGCAGTACTTC. Translated: CAELPGTGGYEQYF.

This clonotype was counted only a few times. The gene calls are TRBV12-3 or TRBV12-4 and TRBJ1-6; 7 bases map to TRBD1. V lost 6 bases and J lost 13; bases outside the gene matches: 9. The CDR3 has 13 residues. The CDR3 reads CASRPTGAGPLHF. The CDR3 region has the DNA TGTGCCAGCAGGCCCACAGGGGCCGGGCCCCTCCACTTT.

Ten or more counts support this clonotype. The rearrangement links TRBV7-2 to TRBJ2-5, with TRBD2 matching 7 bases. V was pared by 2 bases and J by 6 bases, with 9 bases of the junction left unmatched. CDR3 size: 15 residues. The germline gives CDR1 SGHTA, CDR2 FQGNSA. The DNA of the CDR3 is TGTGCCAGCAGCTTAAGTGGGGGGGGGGGGAAGACCCAGTACTTC. Its translation: CASSLSGGGGKTQYF.

This clonotype was picked up a small number of times. This rearrangement joins TRBV29-1 to TRBJ1-1, with unresolved D. V was clipped by 1 base and J by 6 bases, with 9 bases between them. Looked up from germline, CDR1 is SQVTM and CDR2 is ANQGSEA. This CDR3 is 12 amino acids long. The CDR3 coding sequence is TGCAGCGTTGAAGCTTGGGTCCCTGAAGCTTTCTTT. Protein sequence: CSVEAWVPEAFF.

A remark on this clonotype: A much bigger clone sits one base away, suggesting this may be a read error. The V call is TRBV5-1, the J call TRBJ1-1; TRBD1 aligns across 9 bases. Germline V lookup: CDR1 SGHRS, CDR2 YFSETQ. The junction had 6 bases not matched to a gene; V was cut back by 3 bases and J by 0 bases. This CDR3 contains 16 residues. Here the CDR3 DNA reads TGCGCCAGCAGCTGGAGGACAGGGGATTTGAACACTGAAGCTTTCTTT. Protein: CASSWRTGDLNTEAFF.

This clonotype has at least ten counts. This chain joins TRBV5-1 and TRBJ1-5; no clear D gene. V lost 1 base, J lost 3 bases, and 8 bases lay in between. Germline V gives CDR1 SGHRS, CDR2 YFSETQ. CDR3 length: 14 residues. Here the CDR3 reads CASSLSGANQPQHF. Here the CDR3 DNA reads TGCGCCAGCAGCTTGAGCGGTGCCAATCAGCCCCAGCATTTT.

For this clonotype: Compared with germline, one end of the junction differs, possibly owing to a read error. The chain uses TRBV6-1 and TRBJ2-3; 10 bases fit TRBD2. Germline lookup yields CDR1 MNHNS and CDR2 SASEGT. The CDR3 contains 18 residues. CDR3 DNA: TGTGCTAGCAGGCAGCCCTGTCTAGCGGGAGTCAGCACAGATACGCAGTATTTT. Its translation is CASRQPCLAGVSTDTQYF.

In this sample, this clonotype turned up many times. The V and J genes are TRBV2 and TRBJ1-3; D perhaps matches TRBD1 (6 bases). From germline, CDR1 is SNHLY and CDR2 FYNNEI. The CDR3 is 11 amino acids. The germline V and J ends were trimmed by 11 bases and 11 bases, with 16 bases remaining between them. Written as DNA, the CDR3 is TGTGCCGCAGGGGTACCGGACGCCATATATTTT. This gives the protein CAAGVPDAIYF.

Turning to this clonotype: A much larger clone differs by one base, so this may be a read error. CDR3 amino acids: CASSPPGMNEQFF. The CDR3, as DNA: TGTGCCAGCAGCCCTCCAGGCATGAATGAGCAGTTCTTC. This chain connects TRBV13 to TRBJ2-1; D not resolved. Germline lookup yields CDR1 PRHDT and CDR2 FYEKMQ (reference sequence). The CDR3 loop spans 13 amino acids. Between the trimmed V and J ends, which lost 5 bases and 7 bases, there was a span of 12 bases.

This clonotype was detected a few times. The DNA is left out, because the CDR3 cannot be placed on it with certainty; the CDR3 is given as TCRdb lists it. The chain joins TRBV4-1 to TRBJ2-5; the table names TRBD1, a call not compared with the DNA. The CDR3 has 23 amino acids, counting both end residues. Germline V gene lookup returns CDR1 MGHRA and CDR2 YSYEKL. The CDR3 reads CASSQRASGEGDPVLRERETQYF.

This clonotype was counted many times. The gene calls are TRBV12-3 or TRBV12-4 and TRBJ2-1; 8 bases fit TRBD2. The CDR3 runs 14 residues. V shed 3 bases, J shed 4 bases, and the junction held 2 bases outside the gene matches. The CDR3 nucleotides read TGTGCCAGCAGTTTGGGGACTAGGTACAATGAGCAGTTCTTC. Amino acids: CASSLGTRYNEQFF.

This chain uses TRBV27 with TRBJ2-1, with TRBD2 matching 11 bases. The junction had 13 bases not matched to a gene; V was cut back by 8 bases and J by 10 bases. Germline V gene lookup returns CDR1 MNHEY and CDR2 SMNVEV (reference sequence). This CDR3 has 15 amino acids. The chain's CDR3 is CASRRTSGPSGEQFF. In nucleotides, the CDR3 is TGTGCCAGCCGGAGGACTAGCGGGCCCTCGGGGGAGCAGTTCTTC.

The V and J genes are TRBV20-1 and TRBJ2-7; TRBD2 agrees at 7 bases. The V segment lost 6 bases and the J segment 1 base; nucleotides outside the gene matches: 6. The CDR3 consists of 13 residues. Germline V CDR1 and CDR2: DFQATT, SNEGSKA (reference sequence). CDR3 in DNA: TGCAGTGCAAGAAGCGGGAATTCCTACGAGCAGTACTTC. It yields the protein CSARSGNSYEQYF.

This clonotype was recorded many times. The chain carries TRBV6-1 and TRBJ2-1; D gene unclear. CDR1 is MNHNS, CDR2 SASEGT, per germline. Between the trimmed V and J ends, which lost 6 bases and 4 bases, there was a span of 16 bases. This CDR3 region has 15 residues. CDR3 in DNA: TGTGCCAGCAGCCGTACCCAAAATCCTTACAATGAGCAGTTCTTC. Its translation is CASSRTQNPYNEQFF.

Many counts were recorded for this clonotype. V and J are TRBV18 and TRBJ2-5; D is undetermined. Trimming left V 3 bases short and J 4 bases short, with 9 bases between. This CDR3 region has 13 residues. Germline CDR1 reads KGHSH; CDR2 reads LQKENI. For the CDR3, the DNA is TGTGCCAGCTCACCCAACTCCGGAGAGACCCAGTACTTC. Translating gives CASSPNSGETQYF.